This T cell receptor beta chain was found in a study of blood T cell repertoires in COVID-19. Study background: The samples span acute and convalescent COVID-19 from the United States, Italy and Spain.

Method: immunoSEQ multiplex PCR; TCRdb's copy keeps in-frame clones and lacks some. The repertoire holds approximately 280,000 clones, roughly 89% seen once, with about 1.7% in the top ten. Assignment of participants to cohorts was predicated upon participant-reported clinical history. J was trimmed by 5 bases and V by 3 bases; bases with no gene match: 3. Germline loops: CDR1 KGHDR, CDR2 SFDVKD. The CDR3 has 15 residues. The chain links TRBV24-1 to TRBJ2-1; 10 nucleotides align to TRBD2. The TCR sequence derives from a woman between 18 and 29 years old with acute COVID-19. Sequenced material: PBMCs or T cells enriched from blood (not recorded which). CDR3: CATSDRLAGDNEQFF. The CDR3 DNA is TGTGCCACCAGTGATAGGCTAGCGGGAGACAATGAGCAGTTCTTC.